This T cell receptor (beta chain) was recovered during a study of monozygotic twins with inflammatory bowel disease. Every TCR library used approximately 3,700 ng of total RNA. Eight separate reactions per sample served to make cDNA. The template-switching step introduced UMIs that carried a 6-nucleotide sample barcode. TCRdb reworked the 5' RACE reads into one entry per CDR3 protein, no DNA. The sample data list a few hundred thousand distinct CDR3 sequences. CDR1 is SGHTA and CDR2 is FQGTGA in the germline V gene. This CDR3 is built from 15 residues. The sequence came from a human donor with ulcerative colitis or Crohn's disease, or a healthy co-twin of an affected twin (not recorded which). The chain links TRBV7-3 to TRBJ1-6. The specimen sequenced was blood. The chain's CDR3 is CASSFLWFAPTPLHF.